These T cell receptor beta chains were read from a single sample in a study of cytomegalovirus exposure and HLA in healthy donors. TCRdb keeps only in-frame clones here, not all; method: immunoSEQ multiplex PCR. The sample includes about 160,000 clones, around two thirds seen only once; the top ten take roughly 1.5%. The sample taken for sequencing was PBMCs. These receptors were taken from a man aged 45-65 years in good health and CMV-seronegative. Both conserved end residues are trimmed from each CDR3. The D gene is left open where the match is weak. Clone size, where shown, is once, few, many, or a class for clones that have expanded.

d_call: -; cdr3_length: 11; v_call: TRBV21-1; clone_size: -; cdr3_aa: ASRSGPSYEQY
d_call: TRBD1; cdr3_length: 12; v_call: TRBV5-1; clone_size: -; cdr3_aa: ASSLDRGGTEAF
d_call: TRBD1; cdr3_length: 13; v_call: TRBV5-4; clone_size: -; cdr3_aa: ASSSLGQGATGYT
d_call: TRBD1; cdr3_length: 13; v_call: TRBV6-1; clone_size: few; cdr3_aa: ASSFTGGPNYGYT
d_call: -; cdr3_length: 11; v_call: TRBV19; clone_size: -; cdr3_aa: ASSITGTYEQY
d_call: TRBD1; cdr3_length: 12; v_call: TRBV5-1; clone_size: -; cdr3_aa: ASSSDRVNTEAF
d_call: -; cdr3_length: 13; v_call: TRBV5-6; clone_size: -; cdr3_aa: ASSLVGGRTDTQY
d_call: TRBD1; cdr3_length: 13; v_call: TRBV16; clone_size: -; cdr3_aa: ASSQPDRVPYEQY
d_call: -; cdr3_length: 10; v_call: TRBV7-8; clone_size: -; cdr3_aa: ASSLLGETQY
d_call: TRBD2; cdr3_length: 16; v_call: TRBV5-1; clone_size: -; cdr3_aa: ASSLGLAGASGQETQY
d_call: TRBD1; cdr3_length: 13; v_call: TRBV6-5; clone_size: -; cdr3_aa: ASSPLGGTGNIQY
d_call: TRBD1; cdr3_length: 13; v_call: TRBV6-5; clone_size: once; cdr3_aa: ASSPGTGGAYGYT
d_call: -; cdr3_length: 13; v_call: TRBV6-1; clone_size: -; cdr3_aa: ASSLRGGGRGEQY
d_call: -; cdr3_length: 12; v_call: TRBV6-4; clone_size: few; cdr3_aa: ASSAGAGNTEAF
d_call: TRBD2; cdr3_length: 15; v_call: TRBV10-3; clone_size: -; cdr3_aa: AISEPTSGGLQATQY
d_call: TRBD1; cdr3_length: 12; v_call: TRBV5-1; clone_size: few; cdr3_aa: ASSLGTGGQPQH
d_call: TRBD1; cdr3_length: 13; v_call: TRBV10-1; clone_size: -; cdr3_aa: ASSLGTGGTDTQY
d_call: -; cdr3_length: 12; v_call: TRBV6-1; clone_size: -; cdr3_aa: ALIRDTINTEAF
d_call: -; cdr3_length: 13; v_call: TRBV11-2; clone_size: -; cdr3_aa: ASSSGSNFGQPQH
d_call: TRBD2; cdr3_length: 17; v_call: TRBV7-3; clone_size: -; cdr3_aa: ASSPTPGLAGGKAGELF
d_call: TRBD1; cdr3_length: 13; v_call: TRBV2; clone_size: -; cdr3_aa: ASSKTGSGNQPQH
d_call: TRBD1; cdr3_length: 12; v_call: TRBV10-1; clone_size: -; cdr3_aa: ASSRTGGEEKLF
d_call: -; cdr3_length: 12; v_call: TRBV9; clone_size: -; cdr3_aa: ASSVGGGSTEAF
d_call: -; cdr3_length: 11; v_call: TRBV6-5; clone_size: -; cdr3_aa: ASSYSSDTEAF
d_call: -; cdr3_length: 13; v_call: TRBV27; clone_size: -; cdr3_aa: ASSPNPRGSYEQY
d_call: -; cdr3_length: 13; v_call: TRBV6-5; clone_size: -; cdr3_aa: ASRPPGETGNTIY
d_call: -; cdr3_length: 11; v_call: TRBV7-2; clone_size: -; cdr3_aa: ASSLGQNEKLF
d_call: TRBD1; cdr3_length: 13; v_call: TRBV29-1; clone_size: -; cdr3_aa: SVDKDRQLNTEAF
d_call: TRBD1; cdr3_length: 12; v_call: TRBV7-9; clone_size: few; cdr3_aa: ASSYRQGAGGYT
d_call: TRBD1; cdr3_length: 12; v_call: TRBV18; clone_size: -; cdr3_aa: ASSRQGAGQPQH
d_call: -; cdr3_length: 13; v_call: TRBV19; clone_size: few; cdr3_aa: ASSSLIGSSYEQY
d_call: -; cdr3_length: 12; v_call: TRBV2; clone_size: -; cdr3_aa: ASSESDSNQPQH
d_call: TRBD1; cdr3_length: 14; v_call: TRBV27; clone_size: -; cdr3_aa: ASSPKTGVIYNEQF
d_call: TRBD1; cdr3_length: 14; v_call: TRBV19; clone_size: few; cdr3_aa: ASSIFTGTANYGYT
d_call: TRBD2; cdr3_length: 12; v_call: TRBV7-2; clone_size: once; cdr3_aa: DSSPRTSSDTQY
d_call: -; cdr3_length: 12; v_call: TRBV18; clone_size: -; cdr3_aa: ASSPLGAQETQY
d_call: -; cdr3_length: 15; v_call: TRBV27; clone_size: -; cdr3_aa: ASSLKAGHYSNQPQH
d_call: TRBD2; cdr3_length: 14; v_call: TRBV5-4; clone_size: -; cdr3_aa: ASSLGGLAGGGELF